This entry features one T cell receptor beta chain sequence. As yet, its antigen is unknown. In germline, CDR1 is MNHEY, CDR2 SMNVEV (reference sequence). The CDR3 is 15 residues long. V gave up 5 bases and J gave up 4 bases, with 12 bases separating them. Sequencing relied on a cDNA template that was reverse transcribed from extracted RNA. This table comes from immunoSEQ multiplex PCR, and its TCRdb copy is limited to in-frame clones, with some not included. The sample consists of 130,000 or so clones, 49% of them appearing once. The sample belongs to a study of CD8+ T cells in alopecia areata. Study in general: Those patients who were treated received oral tofacitinib, which was given at 5 to 10 mg twice daily for moderate-to-severe alopecia areata.

Researchers picked out CD4+ and CD8+ T cells from PBMCs by sorting. Notes on the study in general: For lesional scalp, especially alopecia totalis/universalis, clonality was higher than in normal scalp.

This receptor was taken from a human donor with alopecia areata. The chain links TRBV27 to TRBJ2-6; possibly TRBD1 or TRBD2 for D (6 bases each). The sequences come from CD8+ T cells sorted from blood, collected at week 0. CDR3 residues: CASSEGGTGANVLTF. CDR3 nucleotides: TGTGCCAGCAGTGAGGGGGGTACCGGGGCCAACGTCCTGACTTTC.